Sequencing of this TCR beta chain was carried out in a study of T cells in Graves' hyperthyroidism and ophthalmopathy. TCR beta CDR3 sequences were amplified from RNA transcripts. The HTBI primer set served for first-round RT-PCR of the TCR CDR3. TCRdb re-called the multiplex PCR reads through MiXCR, storing one row per CDR3 protein. This table holds roughly 630,000 distinct CDR3 sequences, 15% to 19% found once. This clonotype has at least ten counts. V lost 3 bases to trimming and J lost 3 bases; unmatched junction nucleotides: 9. This CDR3 has 16 amino acids. Germline CDR1 reads MNHEY; CDR2 reads SVGAGI.

Sequencing used blood. V usage is TRBV6-5 and J usage is TRBJ2-7, with 9 bases matching TRBD2. The TCR sequence derives from a woman in her twenties or thirties with Graves' hyperthyroidism. DNA for the CDR3: TGTGCCAGCAGTTATAAAGGGGTAGCGGGAGTCTACGAGCAGTACTTC. Protein sequence: CASSYKGVAGVYEQYF.